This T cell receptor beta chain is drawn from a study of CD8 T cells in Susac syndrome. This CDR3 has 16 residues. V was clipped by 0 bases and J by 0 bases, with 9 bases between them. The germline gives CDR1 MDHEN, CDR2 SYDVKM. When the RNA was reverse transcribed, random hexamers were used with an input of roughly 0.45 to 1 ug. TCRdb independently ran MiXCR on the immunoSEQ multiplex PCR reads; one entry per CDR3 protein. In the table there are hundreds of thousands of distinct CDR3 sequences, approximately 85% of which are singletons. The rearrangement links TRBV28 to TRBJ2-1; D might be TRBD1 or TRBD2, each matching 5 bases. The source material was CD8+ T cells from PBMCs. This TCR was sampled from a human donor with multiple sclerosis. CDR3 loop: CASSLWGESSYNEQFF. As DNA, the CDR3 is TGTGCCAGCAGTTTATGGGGGGAGAGCTCCTACAATGAGCAGTTCTTC.